This T cell receptor beta chain was sequenced for a study of shared clonotypes between healthy human individuals. Study in general: Every donor yielded three CD4 naive, three CD4 memory, two CD8 naive and one CD8 memory plate. Study-wide points: The sampled material consisted only of blood, and tissue repertoires are likely to differ.

As to this clone: Its antigen remains unidentified.

From CD4+ cells came CD45RA+ naive and CD45RA-negative memory subsets. TCRdb's table, derived via immunoSEQ multiplex PCR, lists solely in-frame clones and lacks some. Found here are a few million clones, approximately 95% of them singletons; the top ten hold 0.39%. The TCR originated in a man aged 18-30 years in good health. Some clones in this sample may be carry-over from other donors' samples. Sequencing used naive CD4+ T cells from PBMCs. Subset denoted: CD45RA+ positively selected.

The CDR3 is CASSEYIGIEAFF. CDR3 DNA: TGTGCCAGCAGTGAATATATCGGGATTGAAGCTTTCTTT. The chain employs TRBV25-1 and TRBJ1-1, with D hard to call. CDR1 is MGHDK, CDR2 SYGVNS, per germline. The CDR3 totals 13 residues. V lost 0 bases and J 7 bases, leaving 9 bases between the germline ends. Complete variable domain (other parts from reference TRBV25-1 and TRBJ1-1): EADIYQTPRYLVIGTGKKITLECSQTMGHDKMYWYQQDPGMELHLIHYSYGVNSTEKGDLSSESTVSRIRTEHFPLTLESARPSHTSQYLCASSEYIGIEAFFGQGTRLTVV.